This TCR beta chain was sequenced in a study of monozygotic twins with inflammatory bowel disease. TCRdb reprocessed the 5' RACE reads and reports one entry per CDR3 protein, with no DNA. The sample features 420,000 or so distinct CDR3 sequences, with 2% to 3% in its top ten. The CDR3 covers 16 residues. The V gene's germline CDR1 is LGHDT and CDR2 YNNKEL (reference sequence). This receptor was identified in a human donor with ulcerative colitis or Crohn's disease, or a healthy co-twin of an affected twin (not recorded which). V is TRBV3-1 and J is TRBJ1-3; TCRdb's D call, TRBD1, is unchecked because there is no DNA. The sample consisted of blood. The CDR3 reads CASSQGSGGSGNTIYF.